This T cell receptor beta chain came from a study of blood T cell repertoires in COVID-19. This clone was seen a few times. Original analysis: Amplification of reference gene primers was used by the study to estimate nucleated cell counts. Using immunoSEQ multiplex PCR, the repertoire was profiled, and TCRdb retains in-frame clones only, with some absent. V and J calls and clone size are those listed in that table; D and trimming were worked out from the DNA. The table includes around 220,000 clones, roughly four fifths detected once. Looked up from germline, CDR1 is SEHNR and CDR2 is FQNEAQ (reference sequence). This CDR3 has 14 amino acids. J gave up 2 bases and V 7 bases, and 5 bases lay outside the gene matches.

The chain uses TRBV7-9 and TRBJ1-3, with TRBD1 identical over 7 bases. The TCR was taken from a woman older than 75 with COVID-19, enrolled during active disease. Source material: peripheral blood. The CDR3 is CASTDRAAGNTIYF. CDR3 nucleotides: TGTGCCAGCACCGACAGGGCTGCTGGAAACACCATATATTTT. The full variable domain, rest sourced from reference TRBV7-9 and TRBJ1-3, is DTGVSQNPRHKITKRGQNVTFRCDPISEHNRLYWYRQTLGQGPEFLTYFQNEAQLEKSRLLSDRFSAERPKGSFSTLEIQRTEQGDSAMYLCASTDRAAGNTIYFGEGSWLTVV.